The clone carrying this T cell receptor beta chain was seen ten or more times. As yet, its antigen is unknown. This record belongs to a study of T cells in Graves' hyperthyroidism and ophthalmopathy. The study's findings and limits: Blood also carried most thyroid clonotypes expanded above 0.001. Ophthalmopathy cases were set apart from stable hyperthyroidism by a 13 V-J model.

Per the germline V gene, CDR1 is SNHLY and CDR2 is FYNNEI. The CDR3 has 11 amino acids. V was trimmed by 7 bases and J by 5 bases, leaving 8 bases between them. The source material, RNA transcripts, was used to amplify TCR beta CDR3 regions. In the first-round RT-PCR of the TCR CDR3, the HTBI primer set was used. Each CDR3 protein gets one entry after TCRdb re-called the multiplex PCR reads with MiXCR. The table lists roughly 720,000 distinct CDR3 sequences, around a sixth of them singletons. Patients aged 18 to 65 had newly diagnosed hyperthyroidism that had lasted under 2 months. The diagnoses drew upon clinical symptoms, serum thyroxine and TRAb, thyroid ultrasound and orbital computed tomography.

The sequencing sample was made of blood. This chain links TRBV2 with TRBJ2-5, with D unclear. The TCR was taken from a man in his forties or fifties with Graves' hyperthyroidism. CDR3 protein: CASKILETQYF. CDR3 DNA: TGTGCCAGCAAGATCCTGGAGACCCAGTACTTC.